Shown below are 18 T cell receptor beta chains from a single sample sequenced in a study of CD8 T cells in Susac syndrome. The authors reverse transcribed roughly 0.5 to 1 ug RNA with random hexamers. Using its own MiXCR run on the immunoSEQ multiplex PCR reads, TCRdb lists one record per CDR3 protein. Of approximately 200,000 distinct CDR3 sequences listed, 90% to 95% are singletons. Sequenced material: CD8+ T cells from PBMCs. The receptors were sampled from a human donor with multiple sclerosis.

The chain couples TRBV30 to TRBJ2-1; the match to TRBD2 covers 8 bases. The CDR3 has 13 amino acids. The V segment lost 4 bases and the J segment 4 bases; nucleotides outside the gene matches: 3. The germline CDR1 and CDR2 sequences are GTSNPN and SVGIG (reference sequence). CDR3 loop: CAWKGLEYNEQFF. Written as DNA, the CDR3 is TGTGCCTGGAAGGGACTAGAGTACAATGAGCAGTTCTTC.

The sample holds a few counts of this clonotype. The chain recombines TRBV5-4 with TRBJ2-7; the D is unclear. V was clipped by 3 bases and J by 0 bases, with 7 bases between them. The CDR3 spans 13 residues. Looked up from germline, CDR1 is SGHNT and CDR2 is YYREEE (reference sequence). The CDR3, as DNA: TGTGCCAGCAGCTCCGTCTCCTCCTACGAGCAGTACTTC. Its protein product is CASSSVSSYEQYF.

This clonotype was observed once. The chain joins TRBV6-1 to TRBJ1-1; D remains ambiguous. There are 14 residues in the CDR3. Germline V CDR1 and CDR2: MNHNS, SASEGT. Trimming left V 1 base short and J 7 bases short, with 13 bases between. The CDR3: CASSEGAGAFEAFF. As DNA, the CDR3 is TGTGCCAGCAGTGAAGGGGCAGGCGCTTTTGAAGCTTTCTTT.

The V gene is TRBV6-1, the J gene TRBJ2-7, with TRBD1 matching over 8 bases. Trimming at V came to 3 bases and at J to 2 bases, leaving 3 bases not matched to a gene. The germline gives CDR1 MNHNS, CDR2 SASEGT. CDR3 size: 14 residues. The CDR3 is CASSDLTGAYEQYF. DNA of the CDR3: TGTGCCAGCAGTGACTTGACAGGGGCCTACGAGCAGTACTTC.

This sequence joins TRBV25-1 and TRBJ2-1, with D hard to call. V lost 11 bases, J lost 6 bases, and 17 bases lay in between. Germline CDR1 and CDR2: MGHDK and SYGVNS. The CDR3 contains 13 residues. CDR3 region: CAPLAPTCNEQFF. CDR3 in DNA: TGTGCCCCCCTCGCCCCCACATGCAATGAGCAGTTCTTC.

The chain carries TRBV2 and TRBJ1-5, with D maybe TRBD1 (6 bases). CDR3 length equals 15 residues. The germline gives CDR1 SNHLY, CDR2 FYNNEI. Trimming removed 2 bases from V and 0 bases from J, with 8 bases in between. The CDR3 DNA follows: TGTGCCAGCAGTGAAACAGGGAATAGCAATCAGCCCCAGCATTTT. Protein product: CASSETGNSNQPQHF.

V is TRBV16 and J is TRBJ1-5; no firm D call. The CDR3 spans 13 residues. V was clipped by 1 base and J by 6 bases, with 7 bases between them. Germline lookup yields CDR1 KGHSY and CDR2 FQNENV. CDR3: CASSQYPSQPQHF. The CDR3 coding sequence is TGTGCCAGCAGCCAATACCCCAGTCAGCCCCAGCATTTT.

The rearrangement uses TRBV27 and TRBJ2-3; D is ambiguous. The CDR3 spans 16 residues. Germline V gives CDR1 MNHEY, CDR2 SMNVEV (reference sequence). Trimming pared 2 bases from V and 1 base from J, leaving 13 bases between. DNA of the CDR3: TGTGCCAGCAGTTTAACGGCTTGGAGCGGCACAGATACGCAGTATTTT. Residues: CASSLTAWSGTDTQYF.

The J gene is TRBJ2-1, the V gene TRBV13; TRBD2 aligns across 8 bases. The germline CDR1 and CDR2 sequences are PRHDT and FYEKMQ (reference sequence). Trimming cost V 5 bases and J 9 bases; bases outside gene matches: 15. This CDR3 has 16 residues. The CDR3 DNA reads TGTGCCAGCAGCCGTCGGACGGGACTAGAGGTTGCTGAGCAGTTCTTC. It encodes CASSRRTGLEVAEQFF. Drawing the rest from reference TRBV13 and TRBJ2-1, the complete variable domain is AAGVIQSPRHLIKEKRETATLKCYPIPRHDTVYWYQQGPGQDPQFLISFYEKMQSDKGSIPDRFSAQQFSDYHSELNMSSLELGDSALYFCASSRRTGLEVAEQFFGPGTRLTVL.

V gene TRBV5-6 combines with J gene TRBJ2-7; TRBD1 aligns across 9 bases. CDR1 and CDR2 from the germline V gene are SGHDT and YYEEEE. Trimming cost V 2 bases and J 5 bases; bases outside gene matches: 5. The CDR3 runs 14 residues. CDR3 residues: CASSFGTGNNEQYF. The DNA for the CDR3 is TGTGCCAGCAGCTTCGGGACAGGGAATAACGAGCAGTACTTC.

The V call is TRBV11-2, the J call TRBJ1-3; no clear D. CDR3 length equals 15 residues. Between the trimmed V and J ends, which lost 1 base and 0 bases, there was a span of 7 bases. Germline V lookup: CDR1 SGHAT, CDR2 FQNNGV. The CDR3 region has the DNA TGTGCCAGCAGCTTAGGATACGGCTCTGGAAACACCATATATTTT. Residues: CASSLGYGSGNTIYF.

This chain links TRBV7-8 with TRBJ2-3, with 7 positions matching TRBD1. The CDR3 sequence is 15 residues long. Germline CDR1 reads SGHVS; CDR2 reads FQNEAQ. V lost 4 bases, J lost 1 base, and 5 bases stayed unmatched. In DNA form, the CDR3 reads TGTGCCAGCAGCTCCTACGACAGGGGCACAGATACGCAGTATTTT. It is translated as CASSSYDRGTDTQYF.

The chain joins TRBV4-3 to TRBJ1-2, with D possibly being TRBD1 (5 bases). Trimming stripped 2 bases from V and 7 bases from J, with 17 bases between. The CDR3 runs 15 residues. Germline V CDR1 and CDR2: LGHNA, YSLEER. The CDR3, as DNA: TGCGCCAGCAGCCAAATAGGGGAAATGATTGCTGGCTACACCTTC. Translating gives CASSQIGEMIAGYTF.

This clonotype appeared a single time. The rearrangement uses TRBV7-9 and TRBJ2-7, with TRBD2 matching 10 bases. The CDR3 extends over 15 amino acids. Germline trimming cut 5 bases from V and 5 bases from J; bases unmatched to any gene: 9. Germline CDR1 is SEHNR and CDR2 is FQNEAQ (reference sequence). Here the CDR3 reads CASSRGTSEIDEQYF. The CDR3, as DNA: TGTGCCAGCAGCCGAGGGACTAGCGAAATCGACGAGCAGTACTTC.

The chain links TRBV5-6 to TRBJ2-1; no definite D call. Germline-derived CDR1 and CDR2 are SGHDT and YYEEEE. This CDR3 has 13 amino acids. V was shortened by 0 bases and J by 8 bases, with 9 bases between the two germline ends. The CDR3 DNA is TGTGCCAGCAGCTTGGGGGCAAGCGATGAGCAGTTCTTC. Its protein product is CASSLGASDEQFF.

This chain joins TRBV12-5 and TRBJ2-1; tentatively, D is TRBD1 or TRBD2 (5 bases each). Germline CDR1 and CDR2: LGHNT and FRNRAP. The germline V and J ends were trimmed by 0 bases and 0 bases, with 9 bases remaining between them. This CDR3 spans 16 amino acids. The DNA of the CDR3 is TGTGCTAGTGGTTTGGTACCAGGGACCTCCTACAATGAGCAGTTCTTC. This encodes CASGLVPGTSYNEQFF.

This chain joins TRBV27 and TRBJ1-2; 12 nucleotides align to TRBD1. Germline V gives CDR1 MNHEY, CDR2 SMNVEV (reference sequence). The CDR3 extends over 14 amino acids. J gave up 8 bases and V 6 bases, and 7 bases lay outside the gene matches. The CDR3 bases are TGTGCCAGCAGCCCGGGACAGGGGGCTATAGGCTACACCTTC. Its protein product is CASSPGQGAIGYTF.

The gene calls are TRBV7-2 and TRBJ1-4; 7 nucleotides agree with TRBD1. The germline CDR1 and CDR2 sequences are SGHTA and FQGNSA. V shed 5 bases and J 8 bases; nucleotides not matched to a gene: 11. The length of the CDR3 is 15 residues. The CDR3 DNA reads TGTGCCAGCAGCCACTACAGGGGATTAGAGGAAAAACTGTTTTTT. Translation gives CASSHYRGLEEKLFF. The full variable domain, in which reference TRBV7-2 and TRBJ1-4 provide the parts outside the CDR3, is GAGVSQSPSNKVTEKGKDVELRCDPISGHTALYWYRQSLGQGLEFLIYFQGNSAPDKSGLPSDRFSAERTGGSVSTLTIQRTQQEDSAVYLCASSHYRGLEEKLFFGSGTQLSVL.